These T cell receptor beta chains were read from a single sample in a study of response to subunit inactivated influenza vaccine. TCRdb analysed the RT-PCR reads with MiXCR anew, one entry per CDR3 protein. The data contain 800,000 or so distinct CDR3 sequences, 21% of them singletons. The source material was PBMCs from blood, sampled roughly 5 days after vaccination. The receptors come from a man between 50 and 59 years old who received an inactivated influenza vaccine. Both conserved end residues are part of each CDR3. The order of the fields is D gene, V gene, clone size, J gene, CDR3 protein, CDR3 DNA. The D gene is left open where the match is weak. Not all rows give a size; the values are once, few, many and, for expanded clones, a class.

D: NA
V: TRBV5-1
size: NA
J: TRBJ2-1
CDR3: CASSLARAGQYEQFF
DNA: TGCGCCAGCAGCTTGGCCCGGGCCGGACAATATGAGCAGTTCTTC

D: NA
V: TRBV5-6
size: NA
J: TRBJ2-4
CDR3: CASSLAGTTYQNIQYF
DNA: TGTGCCAGCAGCTTGGCCGGGACAACATATCAAAACATTCAGTACTTC

D: TRBD1
V: TRBV20-1
size: NA
J: TRBJ2-1
CDR3: CSARSGTGDFNEQFF
DNA: TGCAGTGCTAGGAGCGGGACAGGGGACTTCAATGAGCAGTTCTTC

D: NA
V: TRBV12-3/TRBV12-4
size: few
J: TRBJ2-3
CDR3: CASSLSPRADTQYF
DNA: TGTGCCAGCAGTTTAAGTCCGAGGGCAGATACGCAGTATTTT

D: NA
V: TRBV28
size: NA
J: TRBJ1-1
CDR3: CASSPPRSMNTEAFF
DNA: TGTGCCAGCAGCCCCCCAAGGAGCATGAACACTGAAGCTTTCTTT

D: NA
V: TRBV5-1
size: NA
J: TRBJ2-4
CDR3: CASSLPYQAKNIQYF
DNA: TGCGCCAGCAGTTTACCGTATCAAGCCAAAAACATTCAGTACTTC

D: NA
V: TRBV20-1
size: NA
J: TRBJ1-4
CDR3: CSARRNLDEKLFF
DNA: TGCAGTGCTAGACGTAACTTAGACGAAAAACTGTTTTTT

D: NA
V: TRBV15
size: NA
J: TRBJ2-3
CDR3: CATSRDQGATDTQYF
DNA: TGTGCCACCAGCAGAGATCAGGGAGCCACAGATACGCAGTATTTT

D: NA
V: TRBV7-2
size: NA
J: TRBJ2-7
CDR3: CASSLAMGVDEQYF
DNA: TGTGCCAGCAGCTTAGCGATGGGGGTTGACGAGCAGTACTTC

D: TRBD1
V: TRBV16
size: NA
J: TRBJ2-7
CDR3: CASSQKGAGGPSEQYF
DNA: TGTGCCAGCAGCCAAAAGGGGGCAGGTGGGCCATCCGAGCAGTACTTC

D: NA
V: TRBV7-2
size: few
J: TRBJ2-4
CDR3: CASSLPVFGIQYF
DNA: TGTGCCAGCAGCTTACCCGTTTTTGGCATTCAGTACTTC

D: TRBD1
V: TRBV20-1
size: few
J: TRBJ1-1
CDR3: CSARDLQGAGNTEAFF
DNA: TGCAGTGCTAGAGATCTGCAGGGGGCGGGGAACACTGAAGCTTTCTTT

D: TRBD2
V: TRBV29-1
size: few
J: TRBJ2-1
CDR3: CSVGVSGGYNEQFF
DNA: TGCAGCGTTGGGGTTAGCGGGGGTTACAATGAGCAGTTCTTC

D: TRBD1
V: TRBV6-5
size: few
J: TRBJ2-7
CDR3: CASSYSRLGQGAYEQYF
DNA: TGTGCCAGCAGTTACTCGAGGCTTGGACAGGGGGCCTACGAGCAGTACTTC

D: NA
V: TRBV6-1
size: NA
J: TRBJ2-1
CDR3: CASSVYRVGDEQFF
DNA: TGTGCCAGCAGTGTTTACAGGGTAGGGGATGAGCAGTTCTTC

D: NA
V: TRBV12-3/TRBV12-4
size: few
J: TRBJ1-1
CDR3: CASSLKQGSAEAFF
DNA: TGTGCCAGCAGTTTGAAACAGGGTTCCGCTGAAGCTTTCTTT

D: NA
V: TRBV5-6
size: NA
J: TRBJ2-5
CDR3: CASSSAPRGSRGTQYF
DNA: TGTGCCAGCAGCTCGGCCCCACGAGGGAGTAGAGGGACCCAGTACTTC

D: TRBD2
V: TRBV5-1
size: few
J: TRBJ2-7
CDR3: CASSLVSSGRSYEQYF
DNA: TGCGCCAGCAGCTTGGTATCTAGCGGGAGAAGCTACGAGCAGTACTTC

D: NA
V: TRBV6-1
size: NA
J: TRBJ1-1
CDR3: CASSRKRGSTEAFF
DNA: TGTGCCAGCAGTCGCAAGCGGGGGAGCACTGAAGCTTTCTTT

D: TRBD2
V: TRBV12-3/TRBV12-4
size: many
J: TRBJ2-1
CDR3: CASSFGGRSYNEQFF
DNA: TGTGCCAGCAGTTTCGGCGGGAGGTCCTACAATGAGCAGTTCTTC